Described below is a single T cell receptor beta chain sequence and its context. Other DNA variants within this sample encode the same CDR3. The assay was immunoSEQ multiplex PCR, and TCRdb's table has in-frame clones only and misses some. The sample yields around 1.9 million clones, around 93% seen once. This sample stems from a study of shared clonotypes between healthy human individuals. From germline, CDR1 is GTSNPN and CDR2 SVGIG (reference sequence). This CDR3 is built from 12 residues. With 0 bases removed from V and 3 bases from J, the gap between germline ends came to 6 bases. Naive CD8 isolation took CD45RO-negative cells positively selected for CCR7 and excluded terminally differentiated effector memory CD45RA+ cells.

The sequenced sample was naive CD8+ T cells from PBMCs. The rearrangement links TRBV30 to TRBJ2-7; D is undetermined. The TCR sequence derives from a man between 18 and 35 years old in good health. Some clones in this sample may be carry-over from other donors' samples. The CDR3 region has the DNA TGTGCCTGGAGTGTAGGTAGCTACGAGCAGTACTTC. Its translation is CAWSVGSYEQYF.